This T cell receptor (beta chain) was recovered during a study of T cells in women clearing cervical HPV infection. Study details: Cases' blood sampling followed lesion detection by median roughly 160 days (90 to 200). General study findings and limits: CIN3+ cases had significantly higher TCR richness than controls; evenness did not differ. Unknown T-cell numbers per sample may underlie the richness differences.

TCRdb's copy holds only in-frame clones and misses some; the assay was immunoSEQ multiplex PCR. The record lists under 50,000 clones, of which the ten most abundant hold 6% to 6.5%. Cervical HPV DNA detected by MY09/MY11 PCR, typed by dot-blot. A remark on this clone: No antigen is known for it. Read sequence stops 3 residues before the CDR3 end, and the germline J gene provides the missing end.

CDR3 length: 15 residues. Germline V CDR1 and CDR2: KGHSH, LQKENI. Trimming took 3 bases from V and 3 from J; bases not matched to a gene: 5. This receptor was taken from a woman between 18 and 69 years old with a cervical HPV16 infection that either progressed to CIN3+ or cleared (not recorded which). The sample taken for sequencing was blood buffy coat. The rearrangement uses TRBV18 and TRBJ1-1; the match to TRBD1 covers 9 bases. The CDR3 reads CASSPGQGGYTEAFF. The covered CDR3 bases are TGTGCCAGCTCACCGGGACAGGGAGGGTACACTGAA.